A single sample gave rise to the 23 T cell receptor beta chains below, sequenced in a study of blood T cell repertoires in COVID-19. The assay was immunoSEQ multiplex PCR, and TCRdb's table has in-frame clones only and misses some. The sample holds 250,000 or so clones; roughly 82% are singletons and the top ten take approximately 4.5%. Specimen: peripheral blood. All receptors come from an older woman with acute or convalescent COVID-19.

V and J are TRBV7-2 and TRBJ1-5, with 9 positions matching TRBD1. CDR1 is SGHTA, CDR2 FQGNSA, per germline. Trimming cost V 2 bases and J 7 bases; bases outside gene matches: 6. This CDR3 region has 15 residues. CDR3 protein: CASSLMPGQGQPQHF. The CDR3 coding sequence is TGTGCCAGCAGCTTAATGCCGGGACAGGGCCAGCCCCAGCATTTT.

V gene TRBV7-2 combines with J gene TRBJ2-6; a weak D match, TRBD1 (6 bases). Germline CDR1 reads SGHTA; CDR2 reads FQGNSA. The CDR3 runs 13 residues. Trimming shortened V by 5 bases and J by 4 bases, and 6 bases separated the two germline ends. The CDR3 region is CASSQGGANVLTF. The CDR3 bases are TGTGCCAGCAGCCAGGGGGGGGCCAACGTCCTGACTTTC.

J is TRBJ1-1 and V is TRBV11-2; TRBD1 might be the D (5 bases). Between the trimmed V and J ends, which lost 1 base and 4 bases, there was a span of 19 bases. CDR3 length equals 17 residues. Germline-derived CDR1 and CDR2 are SGHAT and FQNNGV. CDR3 DNA sequence: TGTGCCAGCAGCTTAGGTTATTTTCAGGGAGGGAGCACTGAAGCTTTCTTT. This encodes CASSLGYFQGGSTEAFF.

The chain combines TRBV6-6 with TRBJ1-3, with no clear D. Germline CDR1 MNHNY, CDR2 SVGAGI (reference sequence). V was shortened by 4 bases and J by 4 bases, with 11 bases between the two germline ends. The CDR3 has 14 amino acids. CDR3 sequence (DNA): TGTGCCAGCAGTTCCCGGATGGAGGGAAACACCATATATTTT. Protein: CASSSRMEGNTIYF.

Details on this clone: Other DNA sequences within the sample encode an identical CDR3. J is TRBJ1-2 and V is TRBV20-1; D is possibly TRBD1 (5 bases). The CDR3 totals 11 residues. CDR1 DFQATT and CDR2 SNEGSKA come from the germline V gene (reference sequence). V lost 2 bases, J lost 4 bases, and 5 bases lay in between. The CDR3 spells CSARQGYGYTF. CDR3 coding DNA: TGCAGTGCTAGACAGGGCTATGGCTACACCTTC.

The V call is TRBV7-2, the J call TRBJ2-2; a weak D match, TRBD2 (5 bases). V was trimmed by 7 bases and J by 3 bases, leaving 12 bases between them. Germline V gives CDR1 SGHTA, CDR2 FQGNSA. CDR3 length equals 14 residues. CDR3 DNA: TGTGCCAGCAACCCCGCGAGGGACACCGGGGAGCTGTTTTTT. Amino acids: CASNPARDTGELFF.

CDR3 nucleotide sequence: TGTGCCAGCAGCTTAGGGGGGGGAAAACTGTTTTTT. Its translation: CASSLGGGKLFF. The rearrangement uses TRBV7-2 and TRBJ1-4; D may be TRBD1 (5 bases). The CDR3 covers 12 residues. Germline V gene lookup returns CDR1 SGHTA and CDR2 FQGNSA. Trimming cost V 1 base and J 10 bases, with 7 bases left between them.

This rearrangement joins TRBV6-1 to TRBJ1-2; 7 bases align to TRBD1. Germline CDR1 MNHNS, CDR2 SASEGT. The V gene end was trimmed by 1 base and the J gene end by 1 base; junction bases not matched to a gene: 6. The CDR3 consists of 16 residues. CDR3 sequence (DNA): TGTGCCAGCAGTGAAGAATCTAGGGGGCTTAACTATGGCTACACCTTC. Translation: CASSEESRGLNYGYTF.

This chain uses TRBV6-2 or TRBV6-3 with TRBJ1-1, with 9 bases aligning to TRBD1. Germline V gene sequence: CDR1 MNHEY, CDR2 SVGEGT. After removal of 2 bases from V and 4 bases from J, the junction contained 2 bases not matched to a gene. This CDR3 has 14 amino acids. The CDR3 protein is CASSYGQGRTEAFF. DNA for the CDR3: TGTGCCAGCAGTTACGGACAGGGGCGCACTGAAGCTTTCTTT.

The CDR3 loop is CASSSGTVGNQPQHF. In DNA form, the CDR3 reads TGTGCCAGCAGTTCCGGGACAGTGGGCAATCAGCCCCAGCATTTT. The chain employs TRBV27 and TRBJ1-5; 7 bases fit TRBD1. V was clipped by 4 bases and J by 2 bases; unmatched bases: 5. The CDR3 has 15 amino acids. Germline V gene data show CDR1 as MNHEY and CDR2 as SMNVEV (reference sequence).

The rearrangement uses TRBV5-6 and TRBJ1-2; D gene unclear. This CDR3 comprises 11 residues. V lost 2 bases and J 8 bases, leaving 7 bases between the germline ends. Germline CDR1 is SGHDT and CDR2 is YYEEEE. For the CDR3, the DNA is TGTGCCAGCAGCTTCTCCTCGGGCTACACCTTC. Residues: CASSFSSGYTF.

This clone was observed a few times. The rearrangement joins TRBV7-2 to TRBJ1-6; 8 positions match TRBD1. Per the germline V gene, CDR1 is SGHTA and CDR2 is FQGNSA. Germline trimming cut 5 bases from V and 9 bases from J; bases unmatched to any gene: 9. The CDR3 is made up of 15 amino acids. CDR3 sequence (DNA): TGTGCCAGCAGCCAACAGGGGGTTTTAGCTTCACCCCTCCACTTT. Its translation is CASSQQGVLASPLHF.

The chain has TRBV18 and TRBJ2-1, with no clear D. V lost 2 bases and J lost 2, with 10 bases in between. The CDR3 runs to 15 residues. Germline V gene data show CDR1 as KGHSH and CDR2 as LQKENI. In nucleotides, the CDR3 is TGTGCCAGCTCACCAACTGTTAATCCCTACAATGAGCAGTTCTTC. Residues: CASSPTVNPYNEQFF.

The chain links TRBV4-2 to TRBJ2-6, with 8 bases matching TRBD1. The CDR3 has 19 residues. Per the germline V gene, CDR1 is LGHNA and CDR2 is YNFKEQ. The trim removed 1 base at V and 0 bases at J, leaving 8 bases unmatched. CDR3 DNA: TGTGCCAGCAGCCAAGTAGACAGGGGCCTTGACTCTGGGGCCAACGTCCTGACTTTC. Its translation: CASSQVDRGLDSGANVLTF.

The chain couples TRBV19 to TRBJ2-1, with 15 nucleotides matching TRBD2. CDR1 and CDR2 from the germline V gene are LNHDA and SQIVND (reference sequence). This CDR3 is built from 15 residues. The V segment lost 5 bases and the J segment 7 bases; nucleotides outside the gene matches: 3. The CDR3 nucleotides are TGTGCCAGTAGTGGACTAGCGGGGGGGCAGAATGAGCAGTTCTTC. Its protein product is CASSGLAGGQNEQFF.

The chain joins TRBV5-1 to TRBJ1-2; 8 bases are a match to TRBD1. CDR1 is SGHRS and CDR2 is YFSETQ in the germline V gene. V lost 0 bases to trimming and J lost 6 bases; unmatched junction nucleotides: 4. This CDR3 contains 14 residues. The CDR3 reads CASSLGQGIDGYTF. The DNA of the CDR3 is TGCGCCAGCAGCTTGGGACAGGGGATAGATGGCTACACCTTC. The variable domain in full, completed from reference TRBV5-1 and TRBJ1-2, reads KAGVTQTPRYLIKTRGQQVTLSCSPISGHRSVSWYQQTPGQGLQFLFEYFSETQRNKGNFPGRFSGRQFSNSRSEMNVSTLELGDSALYLCASSLGQGIDGYTFGSGTRLTVV.

The chain recombines TRBV7-8 with TRBJ1-1; maybe TRBD1 (6 bases). Germline CDR1 and CDR2: SGHVS and FQNEAQ. CDR3 length: 15 residues. Trimming took off 4 bases at V and 1 base at J, with 13 bases between the two ends. The CDR3 protein is CASSSRGLTNTEAFF. The CDR3 bases are TGTGCCAGCAGCTCCAGGGGTCTGACGAACACTGAAGCTTTCTTT.

This clone was observed a few times. The rearrangement uses TRBV28 and TRBJ1-3, with a possible D match to TRBD1 (5 bases). V was pared by 8 bases and J by 2 bases, with 19 bases between. The CDR3 spans 16 residues. Germline V gene sequence: CDR1 MDHEN, CDR2 SYDVKM. Written as DNA, the CDR3 is TGTGCCAGCGAAGTCCCGGGACTCCTGGCTGGAAACACCATATATTTT. As protein: CASEVPGLLAGNTIYF.

The chain carries TRBV6-5 and TRBJ2-7; 10 nucleotides agree with TRBD1. Trimming cost V 6 bases and J 4 bases; bases outside gene matches: 0. This CDR3 is built from 12 residues. The V gene's germline CDR1 is MNHEY and CDR2 SVGAGI. The DNA for the CDR3 is TGTGCCAGCAGGGACAGGGGGTACGAGCAGTACTTC. It encodes CASRDRGYEQYF.

The J gene is TRBJ1-2, the V gene TRBV2; 11 nucleotides agree with TRBD1. This CDR3 is built from 15 residues. Germline assignment: CDR1 SNHLY and CDR2 FYNNEI. V shed 5 bases and J 7 bases; nucleotides not matched to a gene: 9. CDR3 nucleotide sequence: TGTGCCAGCAGTCCCATGGGACAGGGGGGAAGTGGCTACACCTTC. This sequence encodes CASSPMGQGGSGYTF.

The chain joins TRBV5-6 to TRBJ1-6; the match to TRBD1 covers 8 bases. The CDR3 loop spans 17 amino acids. V trimming: 0 bases; J trimming: 6 bases; junction bases outside the gene matches: 8. The germline V gene has CDR1 SGHDT and CDR2 YYEEEE. In nucleotides, the CDR3 is TGTGCCAGCAGCTTGGTAGCTTCAGGGGGCGGTAATTCACCCCTCCACTTT. Amino acid sequence: CASSLVASGGGNSPLHF.

This sequence joins TRBV18 and TRBJ2-3, with unresolved D. CDR3 length: 15 amino acids. V lost 5 bases and J 3 bases, leaving 15 bases between the germline ends. Germline V gives CDR1 KGHSH, CDR2 LQKENI. The CDR3 spells CASSLNSVGTDTQYF. The DNA for the CDR3 is TGTGCCAGCTCATTAAACAGTGTTGGAACAGATACGCAGTATTTT.

The rearrangement uses TRBV7-9 and TRBJ2-1; 11 nucleotides line up with TRBD1. Trimming removed 3 bases from V and 2 bases from J; junction bases left unmatched: 0. This CDR3 has 15 residues. Germline V gene lookup returns CDR1 SEHNR and CDR2 FQNEAQ (reference sequence). CDR3 in DNA: TGTGCCAGCAGCTTGGGACAGGGGGCCTACAATGAGCAGTTCTTC. Protein sequence: CASSLGQGAYNEQFF. Filled out from reference TRBV7-9 and TRBJ2-1, the complete variable domain reads DTGVSQNPRHKITKRGQNVTFRCDPISEHNRLYWYRQTLGQGPEFLTYFQNEAQLEKSRLLSDRFSAERPKGSFSTLEIQRTEQGDSAMYLCASSLGQGAYNEQFFGPGTRLTVL.